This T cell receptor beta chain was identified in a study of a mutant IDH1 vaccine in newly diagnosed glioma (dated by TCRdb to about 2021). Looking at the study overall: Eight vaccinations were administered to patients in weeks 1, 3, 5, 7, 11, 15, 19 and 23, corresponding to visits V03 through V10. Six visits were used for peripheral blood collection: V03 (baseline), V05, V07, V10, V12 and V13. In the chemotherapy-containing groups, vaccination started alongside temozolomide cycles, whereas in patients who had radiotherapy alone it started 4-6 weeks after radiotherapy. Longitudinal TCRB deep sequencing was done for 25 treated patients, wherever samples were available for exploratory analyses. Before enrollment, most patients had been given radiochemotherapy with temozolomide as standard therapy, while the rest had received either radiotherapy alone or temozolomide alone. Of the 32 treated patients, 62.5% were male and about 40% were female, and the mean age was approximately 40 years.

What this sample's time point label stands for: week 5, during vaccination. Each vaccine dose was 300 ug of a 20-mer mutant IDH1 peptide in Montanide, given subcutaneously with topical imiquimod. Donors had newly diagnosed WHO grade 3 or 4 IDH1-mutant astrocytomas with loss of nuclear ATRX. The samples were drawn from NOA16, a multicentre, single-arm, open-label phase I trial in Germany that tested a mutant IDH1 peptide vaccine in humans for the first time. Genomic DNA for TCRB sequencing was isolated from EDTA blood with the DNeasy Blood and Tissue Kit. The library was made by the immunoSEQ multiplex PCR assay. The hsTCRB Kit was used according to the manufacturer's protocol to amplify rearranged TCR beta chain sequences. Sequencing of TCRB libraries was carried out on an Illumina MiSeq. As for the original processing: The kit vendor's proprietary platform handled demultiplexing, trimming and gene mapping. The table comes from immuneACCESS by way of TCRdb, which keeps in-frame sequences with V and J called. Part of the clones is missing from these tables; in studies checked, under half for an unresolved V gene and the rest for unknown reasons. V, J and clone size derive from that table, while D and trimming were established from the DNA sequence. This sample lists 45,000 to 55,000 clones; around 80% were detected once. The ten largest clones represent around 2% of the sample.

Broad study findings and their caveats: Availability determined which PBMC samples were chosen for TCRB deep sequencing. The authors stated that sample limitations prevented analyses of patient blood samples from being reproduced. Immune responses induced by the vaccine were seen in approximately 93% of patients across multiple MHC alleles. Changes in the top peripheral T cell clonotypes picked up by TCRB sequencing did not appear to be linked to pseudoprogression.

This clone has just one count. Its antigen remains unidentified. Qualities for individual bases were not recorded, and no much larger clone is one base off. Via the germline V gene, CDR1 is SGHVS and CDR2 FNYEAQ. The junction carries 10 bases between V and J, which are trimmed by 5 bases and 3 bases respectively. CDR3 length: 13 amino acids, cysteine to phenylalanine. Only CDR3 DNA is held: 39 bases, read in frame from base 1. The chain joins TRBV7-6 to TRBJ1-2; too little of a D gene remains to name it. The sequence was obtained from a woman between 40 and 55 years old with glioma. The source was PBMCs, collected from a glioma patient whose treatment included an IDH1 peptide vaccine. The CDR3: CASSQTLDYGYTF. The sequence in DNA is TGTGCCAGCAGCCAGACTCTGGACTATGGCTACACCTTC.